The clone carrying this T cell receptor beta chain was detected many times. The antigen remains unidentified. Treatment of any kind had been given to no patient before thyroid surgery. TCRdb ran MiXCR on the PCR reads. This sample carries approximately 38,000 clones, roughly a sixth of them seen once, and the ten largest clones take around 3.9%. This record belongs to a study of metastatic and nonmetastatic thyroid tumors. The wider study: Thyroid patients, malignant and benign, had repertoires compared across blood and tumor or nodule tissue.

The CDR3 length is 15 residues. V dropped 5 bases and J dropped 2 bases, with 14 bases sitting between them. Germline V gene data show CDR1 as LNHDA and CDR2 as SQIVND (reference sequence). Study results and caveats: Compared with benign nodules, malignant thyroid tumors were reported to have significantly higher TCR beta diversity in both blood and tumor.

The source of this sequence is a female donor with papillary thyroid cancer or a benign thyroid nodule (not recorded which). Some clones in this sample may be carry-over from other donors' samples. V usage is TRBV19 and J usage is TRBJ2-3; no definite D call. Sequenced: blood. The CDR3, as DNA: TGTGCCAGTAGTCCATATACAGATCCCACAGATACGCAGTATTTT. It specifies CASSPYTDPTDTQYF.